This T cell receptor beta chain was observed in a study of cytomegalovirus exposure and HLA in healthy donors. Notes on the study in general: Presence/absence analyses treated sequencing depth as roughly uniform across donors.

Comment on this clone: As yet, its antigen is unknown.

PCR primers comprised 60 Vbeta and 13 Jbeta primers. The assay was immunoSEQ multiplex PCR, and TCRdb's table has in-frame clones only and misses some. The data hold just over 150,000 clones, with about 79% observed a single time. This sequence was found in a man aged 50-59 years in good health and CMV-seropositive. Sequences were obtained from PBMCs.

In DNA, the CDR3 is TGTGCCAGCAGTGAAGCGCTTCAGGACACCTACACCGGGGAGCTGTTTTTT. Its protein product is CASSEALQDTYTGELFF. V and J are TRBV2 and TRBJ2-2, with D perhaps TRBD1 (5 bases). The CDR3 spans 17 residues. V lost 0 bases, J lost 3 bases, and 14 bases lay in between. Germline V CDR1 and CDR2: SNHLY, FYNNEI.